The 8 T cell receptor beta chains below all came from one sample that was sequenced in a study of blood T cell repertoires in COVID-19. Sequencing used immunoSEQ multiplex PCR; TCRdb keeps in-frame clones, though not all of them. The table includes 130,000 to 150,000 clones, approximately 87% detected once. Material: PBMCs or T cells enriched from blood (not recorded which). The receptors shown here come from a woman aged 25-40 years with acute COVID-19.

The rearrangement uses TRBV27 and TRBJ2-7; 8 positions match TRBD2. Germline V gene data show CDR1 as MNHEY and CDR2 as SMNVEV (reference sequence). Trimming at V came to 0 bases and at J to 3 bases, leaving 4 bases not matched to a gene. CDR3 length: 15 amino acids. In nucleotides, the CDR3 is TGTGCCAGCAGTTTATCTCGGGGGGGGGTCTACGAGCAGTACTTC. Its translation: CASSLSRGGVYEQYF.

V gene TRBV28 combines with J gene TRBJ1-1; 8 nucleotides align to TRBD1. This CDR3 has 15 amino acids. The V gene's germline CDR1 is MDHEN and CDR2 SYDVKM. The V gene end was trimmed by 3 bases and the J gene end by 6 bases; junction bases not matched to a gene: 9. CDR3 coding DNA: TGTGCCAGCAGTTTGGGGACAGGTTCCAGCCCTGAAGCTTTCTTT. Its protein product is CASSLGTGSSPEAFF.

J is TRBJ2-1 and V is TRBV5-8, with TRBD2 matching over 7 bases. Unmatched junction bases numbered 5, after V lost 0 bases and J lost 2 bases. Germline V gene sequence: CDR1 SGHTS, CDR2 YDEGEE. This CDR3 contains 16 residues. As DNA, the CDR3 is TGTGCCAGCAGCTTGGGGTACGCGGGAGCCTACAATGAGCAGTTCTTC. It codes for CASSLGYAGAYNEQFF.

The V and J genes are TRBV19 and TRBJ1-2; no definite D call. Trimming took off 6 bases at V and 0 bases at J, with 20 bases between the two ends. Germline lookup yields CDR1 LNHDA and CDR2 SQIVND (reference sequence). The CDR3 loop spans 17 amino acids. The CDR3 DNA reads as TGTGCCAGTAGCCCGAGAGGAGTTCCCCGGGCTAACTATGGCTACACCTTC. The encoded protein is CASSPRGVPRANYGYTF.

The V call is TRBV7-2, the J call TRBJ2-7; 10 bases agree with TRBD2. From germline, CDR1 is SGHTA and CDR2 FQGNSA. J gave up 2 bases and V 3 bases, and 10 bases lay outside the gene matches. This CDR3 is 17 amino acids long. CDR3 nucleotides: TGTGCCAGCAGCTTTCGGATTAGCGGGAGGCCCACCTACGAGCAGTACTTC. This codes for CASSFRISGRPTYEQYF.

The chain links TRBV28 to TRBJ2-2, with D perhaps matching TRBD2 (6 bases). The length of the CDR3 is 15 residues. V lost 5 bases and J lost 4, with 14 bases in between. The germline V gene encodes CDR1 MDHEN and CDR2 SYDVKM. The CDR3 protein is CASSLGGAGTGELFF. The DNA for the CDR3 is TGTGCCAGCAGTCTGGGGGGAGCGGGCACCGGGGAGCTGTTTTTT.

The CDR3 sequence is CASSEIMVQGNTEAFF. CDR3 bases: TGTGCCAGCAGTGAAATTATGGTGCAGGGGAACACTGAAGCTTTCTTT. The chain combines TRBV2 with TRBJ1-1; possibly TRBD1 for D (5 bases). The CDR3 contains 16 residues. V lost 2 bases and J lost 1, with 14 bases in between. Per the germline V gene, CDR1 is SNHLY and CDR2 is FYNNEI.

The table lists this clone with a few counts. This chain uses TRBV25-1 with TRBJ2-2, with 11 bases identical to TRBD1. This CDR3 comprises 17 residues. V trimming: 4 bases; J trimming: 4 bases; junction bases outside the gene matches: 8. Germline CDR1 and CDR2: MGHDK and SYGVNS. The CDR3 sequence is CASSALPGQGVTGELFF. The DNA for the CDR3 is TGTGCCAGCAGTGCATTACCGGGACAGGGGGTCACCGGGGAGCTGTTTTTT.